Given below is one T cell receptor beta chain in context. No antigen is known for it. No much larger clone exists at a distance of one base, and base qualities are not known. The CDR3 contains 16 residues, cysteine and phenylalanine counted. CDR3 DNA is the only sequence kept; it has 48 bases, read in frame from the first base. Sequences MNHNS (CDR1) and SASEGT (CDR2) are obtained from the germline V gene. V sheds 4 bases and J sheds 10 bases, leaving 23 bases between their ends. The record originates from a study of control samples from healthy donors and cancer patients (TCRdb year 2020). Library method: the immunoSEQ multiplex PCR assay. What TCRdb holds here is the immuneACCESS table cut down to in-frame rearrangements. Part of the clones is not present; checked against another copy, under half of the missing clones reflect an unresolved V gene, and the others are unexplained. Recorded for this sample are 94,000 or so clones; less than 85% of them occurred a single time. Around 40% of the sample belongs to the ten largest clones.

Recombination connected TRBV6-1 to TRBJ1-3; the D gene is perhaps TRBD1, from 5 matching bases. Sequencing was carried out using PBMCs. The sequence was collected from a man aged 65-85 years with lung cancer. The nucleotide sequence is given as TGTGCCAGCAGTGGTTTGGCAGGGCGCGTGAGAAGGACCATATATTTT. Its amino acids are CASSGLAGRVRRTIYF.